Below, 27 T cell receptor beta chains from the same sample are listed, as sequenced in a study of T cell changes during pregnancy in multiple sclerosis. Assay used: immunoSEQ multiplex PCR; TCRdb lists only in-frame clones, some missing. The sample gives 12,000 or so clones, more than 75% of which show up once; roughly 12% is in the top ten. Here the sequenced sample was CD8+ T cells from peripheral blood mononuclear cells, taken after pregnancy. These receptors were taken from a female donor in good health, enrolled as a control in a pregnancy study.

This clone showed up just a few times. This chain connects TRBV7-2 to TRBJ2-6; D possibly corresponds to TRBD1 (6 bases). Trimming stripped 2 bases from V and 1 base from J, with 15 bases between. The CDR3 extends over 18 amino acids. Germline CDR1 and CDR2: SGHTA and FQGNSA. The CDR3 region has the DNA TGTGCCAGCAGCTTAATCCCGGGACAACTGTCTGGGGCCAACGTCCTGACTTTC. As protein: CASSLIPGQLSGANVLTF.

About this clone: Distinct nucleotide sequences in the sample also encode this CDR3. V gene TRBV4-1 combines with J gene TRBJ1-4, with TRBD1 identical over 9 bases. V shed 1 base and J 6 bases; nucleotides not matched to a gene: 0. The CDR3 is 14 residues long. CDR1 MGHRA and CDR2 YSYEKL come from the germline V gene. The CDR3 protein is CASSQGTGDEKLFF. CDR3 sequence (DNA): TGCGCCAGCAGCCAAGGGACAGGGGATGAAAAACTGTTTTTT.

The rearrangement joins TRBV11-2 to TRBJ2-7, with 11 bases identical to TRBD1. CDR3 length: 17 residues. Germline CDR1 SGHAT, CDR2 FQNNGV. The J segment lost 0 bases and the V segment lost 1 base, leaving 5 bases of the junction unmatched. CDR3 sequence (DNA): TGTGCCAGCAGCTTAGGGACAGGGGGCCCAAGCTCCTACGAGCAGTACTTC. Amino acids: CASSLGTGGPSSYEQYF.

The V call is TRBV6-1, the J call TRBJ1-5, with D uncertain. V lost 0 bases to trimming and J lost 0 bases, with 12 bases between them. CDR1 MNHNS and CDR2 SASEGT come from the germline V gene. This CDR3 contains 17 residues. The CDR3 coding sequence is TGTGCCAGCAGTGAAGCGCGGAGGACCTATAGCAATCAGCCCCAGCATTTT. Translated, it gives CASSEARRTYSNQPQHF.

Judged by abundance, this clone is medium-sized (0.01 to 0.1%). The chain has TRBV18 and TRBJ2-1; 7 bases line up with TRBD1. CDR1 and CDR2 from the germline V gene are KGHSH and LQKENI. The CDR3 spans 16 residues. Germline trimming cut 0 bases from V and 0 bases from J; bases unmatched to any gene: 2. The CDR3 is CASSPPGGVSYNEQFF. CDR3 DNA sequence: TGTGCCAGCTCACCACCAGGGGGCGTCTCCTACAATGAGCAGTTCTTC.

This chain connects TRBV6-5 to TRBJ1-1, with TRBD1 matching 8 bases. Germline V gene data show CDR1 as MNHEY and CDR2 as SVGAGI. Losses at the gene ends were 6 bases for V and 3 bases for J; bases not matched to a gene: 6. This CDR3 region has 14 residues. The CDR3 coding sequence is TGTGCCAGCAGCCGAGGACAGGGTGACACTGAAGCTTTCTTT. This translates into CASSRGQGDTEAFF.

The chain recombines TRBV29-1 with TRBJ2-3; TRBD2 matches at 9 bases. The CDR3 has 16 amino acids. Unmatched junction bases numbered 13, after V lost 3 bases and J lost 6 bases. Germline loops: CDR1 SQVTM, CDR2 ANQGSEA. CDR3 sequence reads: CSVDGIAGAVEDTQYF. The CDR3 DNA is TGCAGCGTTGATGGTATAGCGGGGGCTGTGGAGGATACGCAGTATTTT.

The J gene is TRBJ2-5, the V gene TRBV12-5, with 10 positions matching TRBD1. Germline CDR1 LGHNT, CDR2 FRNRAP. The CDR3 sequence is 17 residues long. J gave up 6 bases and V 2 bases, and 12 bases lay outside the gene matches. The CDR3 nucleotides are TGTGCTAGTGGTTTGCCGCCGACAGGGGGCACGATTAAGACCCAGTACTTC. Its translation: CASGLPPTGGTIKTQYF.

The CDR3 reads CASSSLGGGTGELFF. DNA of the CDR3: TGTGCCAGCAGCTCCTTGGGGGGAGGCACCGGGGAGCTGTTTTTT. The chain links TRBV7-3 to TRBJ2-2, with D maybe TRBD2 (6 bases). Germline V gene sequence: CDR1 SGHTA, CDR2 FQGTGA. V was pared by 4 bases and J by 4 bases, with 13 bases between. There are 15 residues in the CDR3.

Here the CDR3 DNA reads TGTGCCAGTCAAGCCGGGACAGGAATGGGCGAGCAGTACTTC. Protein: CASQAGTGMGEQYF. The chain uses TRBV11-2 and TRBJ2-7, with 8 bases that match TRBD1. J lost 6 bases, V lost 9 bases, and 13 bases had no gene match. Germline V lookup: CDR1 SGHAT, CDR2 FQNNGV. CDR3 size: 14 residues.

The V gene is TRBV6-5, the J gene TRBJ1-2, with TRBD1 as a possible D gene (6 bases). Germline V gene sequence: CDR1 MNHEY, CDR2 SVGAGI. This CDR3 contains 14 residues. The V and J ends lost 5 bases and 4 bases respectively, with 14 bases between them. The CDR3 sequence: CASSEMDSSYGYTF. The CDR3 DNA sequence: TGTGCCAGCAGTGAAATGGACAGTTCCTATGGCTACACCTTC.

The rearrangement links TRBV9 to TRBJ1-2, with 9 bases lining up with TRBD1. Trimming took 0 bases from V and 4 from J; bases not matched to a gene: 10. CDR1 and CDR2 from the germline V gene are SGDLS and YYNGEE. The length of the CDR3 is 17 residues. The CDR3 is CASSVGSHRGLLYGYTF. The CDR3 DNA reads TGTGCCAGCAGCGTAGGAAGTCACAGGGGGCTCCTCTATGGCTACACCTTC.

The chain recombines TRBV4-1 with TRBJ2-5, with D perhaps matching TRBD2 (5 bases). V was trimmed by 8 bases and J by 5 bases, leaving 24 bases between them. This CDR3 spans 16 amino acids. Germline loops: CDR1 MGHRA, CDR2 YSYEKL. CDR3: CASQVESGSLGETQYF. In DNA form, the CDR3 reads TGCGCCAGCCAGGTTGAGTCGGGAAGTTTGGGGGAGACCCAGTACTTC.

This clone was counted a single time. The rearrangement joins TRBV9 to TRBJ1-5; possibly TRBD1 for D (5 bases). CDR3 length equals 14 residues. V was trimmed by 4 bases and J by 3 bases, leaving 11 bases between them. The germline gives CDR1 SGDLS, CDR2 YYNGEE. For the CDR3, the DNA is TGTGCCAGCAGCCCAACAGGAATCAATCAGCCCCAGCATTTT. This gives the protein CASSPTGINQPQHF.

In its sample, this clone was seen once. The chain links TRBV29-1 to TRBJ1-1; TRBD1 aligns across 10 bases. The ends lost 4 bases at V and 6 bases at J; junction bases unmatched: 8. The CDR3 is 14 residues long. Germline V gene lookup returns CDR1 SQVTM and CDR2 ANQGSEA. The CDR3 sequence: CSVVWTGGVAEAFF. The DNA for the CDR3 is TGCAGCGTTGTCTGGACAGGGGGAGTCGCTGAAGCTTTCTTT.

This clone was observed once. The CDR3 spells CASSSGVRTQYF. DNA of the CDR3: TGTGCCAGCAGCTCCGGGGTGCGTACGCAGTATTTT. The rearrangement joins TRBV11-2 to TRBJ2-3; D is perhaps TRBD2 (5 bases). Trimming removed 4 bases at V and 8 bases at J, with 10 bases between. Germline CDR1 and CDR2: SGHAT and FQNNGV. The CDR3 runs 12 residues.

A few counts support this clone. The CDR3 sequence: CASSLASGGEKEAFF. CDR3 in DNA: TGTGCCAGCAGCTTAGCGTCTGGGGGCGAGAAGGAGGCTTTCTTT. The J gene is TRBJ1-1, the V gene TRBV7-9, with D possibly TRBD1 on 6 matching bases. V dropped 0 bases and J dropped 11 bases, with 19 bases sitting between them. This CDR3 region has 15 residues. Per germline, CDR1 SEHNR and CDR2 FQNEAQ (reference sequence). The variable domain in full, with the rest retrieved from reference TRBV7-9 and TRBJ1-1, is DTGVSQNPRHKITKRGQNVTFRCDPISEHNRLYWYRQTLGQGPEFLTYFQNEAQLEKSRLLSDRFSAERPKGSFSTLEIQRTEQGDSAMYLCASSLASGGEKEAFFGQGTRLTVV.

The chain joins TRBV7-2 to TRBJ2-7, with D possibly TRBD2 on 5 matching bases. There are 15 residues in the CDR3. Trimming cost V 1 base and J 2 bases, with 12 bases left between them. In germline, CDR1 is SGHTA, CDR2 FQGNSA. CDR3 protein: CASSLGLAVAYEQYF. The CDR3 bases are TGTGCCAGCAGCTTAGGTCTAGCTGTGGCCTACGAGCAGTACTTC.

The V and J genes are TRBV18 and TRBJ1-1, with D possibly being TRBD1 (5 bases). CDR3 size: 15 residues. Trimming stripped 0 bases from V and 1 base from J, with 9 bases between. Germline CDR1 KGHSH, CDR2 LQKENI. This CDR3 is CASSPPRGENTEAFF. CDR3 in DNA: TGTGCCAGCTCACCACCGCGGGGCGAGAACACTGAAGCTTTCTTT.

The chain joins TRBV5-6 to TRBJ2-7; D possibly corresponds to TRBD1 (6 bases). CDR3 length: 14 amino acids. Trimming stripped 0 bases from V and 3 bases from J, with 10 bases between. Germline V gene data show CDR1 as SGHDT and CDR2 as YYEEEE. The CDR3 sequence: CASSLVHRDYEQYF. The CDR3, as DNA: TGTGCCAGCAGCTTGGTTCACAGGGACTACGAGCAGTACTTC.

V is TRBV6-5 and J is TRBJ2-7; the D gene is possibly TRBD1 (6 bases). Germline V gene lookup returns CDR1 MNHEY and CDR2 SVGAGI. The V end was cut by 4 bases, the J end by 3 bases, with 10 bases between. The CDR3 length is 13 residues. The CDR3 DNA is TGTGCCAGCAGTTCGGGACAATGCTACGAGCAGTACTTC. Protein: CASSSGQCYEQYF.

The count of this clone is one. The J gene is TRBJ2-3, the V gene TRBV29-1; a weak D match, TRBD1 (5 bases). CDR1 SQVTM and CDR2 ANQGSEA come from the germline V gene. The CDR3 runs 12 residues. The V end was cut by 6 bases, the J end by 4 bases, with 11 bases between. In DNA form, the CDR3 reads TGCAGCGTCCAGCTAGGGGCAGATACGCAGTATTTT. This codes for CSVQLGADTQYF.

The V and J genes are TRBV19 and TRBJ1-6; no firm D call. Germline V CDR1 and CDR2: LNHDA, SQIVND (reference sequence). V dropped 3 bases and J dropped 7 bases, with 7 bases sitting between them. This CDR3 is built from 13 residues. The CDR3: CASSISLNSPLHF. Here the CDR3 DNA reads TGTGCCAGTAGTATCTCCCTCAATTCACCCCTCCACTTT.

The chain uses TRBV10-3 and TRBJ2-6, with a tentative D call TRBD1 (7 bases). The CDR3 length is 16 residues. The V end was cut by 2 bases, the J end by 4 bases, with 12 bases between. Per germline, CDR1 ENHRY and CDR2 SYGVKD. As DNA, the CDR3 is TGTGCCATCAGTGAGGGAGGGGGCGACGGGGCCAACGTCCTGACTTTC. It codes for CAISEGGGDGANVLTF.

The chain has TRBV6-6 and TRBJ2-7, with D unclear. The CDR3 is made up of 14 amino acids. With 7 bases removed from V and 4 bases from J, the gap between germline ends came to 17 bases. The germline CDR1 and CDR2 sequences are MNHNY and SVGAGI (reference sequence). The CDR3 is CASNPARLIYEQYF. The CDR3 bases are TGTGCCAGCAACCCGGCCCGACTGATTTACGAGCAGTACTTC.

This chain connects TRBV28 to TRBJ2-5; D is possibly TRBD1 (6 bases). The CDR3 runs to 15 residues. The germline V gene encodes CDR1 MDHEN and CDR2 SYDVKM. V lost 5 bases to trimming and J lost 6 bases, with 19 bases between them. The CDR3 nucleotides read TGTGCCAGCAGTCCACTACAGGGTTCGATACAGACCCAGTACTTC. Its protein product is CASSPLQGSIQTQYF.

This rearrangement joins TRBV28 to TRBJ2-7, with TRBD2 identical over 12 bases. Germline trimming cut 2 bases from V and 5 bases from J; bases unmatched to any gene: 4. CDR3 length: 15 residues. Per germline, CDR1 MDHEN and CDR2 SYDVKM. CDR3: CASSLLGLAGNEQYF. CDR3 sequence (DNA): TGTGCCAGCAGTTTACTCGGACTAGCGGGAAACGAGCAGTACTTC. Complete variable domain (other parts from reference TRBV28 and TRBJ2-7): DVKVTQSSRYLVKRTGEKVFLECVQDMDHENMFWYRQDPGLGLRLIYFSYDVKMKEKGDIPEGYSVSREKKERFSLILESASTNQTSMYLCASSLLGLAGNEQYFGPGTRLTVT.